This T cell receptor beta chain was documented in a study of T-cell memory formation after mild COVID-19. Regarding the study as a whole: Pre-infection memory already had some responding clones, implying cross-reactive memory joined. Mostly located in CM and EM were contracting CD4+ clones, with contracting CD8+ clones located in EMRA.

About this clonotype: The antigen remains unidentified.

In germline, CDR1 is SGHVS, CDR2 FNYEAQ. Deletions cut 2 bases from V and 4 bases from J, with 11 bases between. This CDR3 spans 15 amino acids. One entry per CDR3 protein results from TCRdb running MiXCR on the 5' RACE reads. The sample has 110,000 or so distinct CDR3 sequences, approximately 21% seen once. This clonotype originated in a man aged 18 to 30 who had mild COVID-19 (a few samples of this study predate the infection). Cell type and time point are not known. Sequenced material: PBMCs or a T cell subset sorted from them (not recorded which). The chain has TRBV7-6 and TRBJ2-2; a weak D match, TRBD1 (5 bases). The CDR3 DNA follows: TGTGCCAGCAGCTTACAGCGAAGGGGCACCGGGGAGCTGTTTTTT. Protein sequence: CASSLQRRGTGELFF.